These 2 T cell receptor beta chains share one sample of origin, sequenced in a study of T cell repertoires in cytomegalovirus infection. TCRdb recomputed calls from the reads with MiXCR, one row per CDR3 protein. The sample includes roughly 200,000 distinct CDR3 sequences, about 18% of them seen just once. What was sequenced was CD8+ T cells from PBMCs. The receptors stem from a human donor in good health (CMV status not recorded). Some clones in this sample may be carry-over from other donors' samples.

This clonotype appeared a few times. The chain carries TRBV29-1 and TRBJ1-2; possibly TRBD1 for D (5 bases). The CDR3 is 16 residues long. V was trimmed by 6 bases and J by 8 bases, leaving 28 bases between them. The germline V gene has CDR1 SQVTM and CDR2 ANQGSEA. The CDR3 here is CSVAHSPGPAEAGYTF. DNA for the CDR3: TGCAGCGTCGCTCACTCTCCGGGACCAGCCGAAGCCGGCTACACCTTC.

The rearrangement joins TRBV20-1 to TRBJ2-2, with 7 bases identical to TRBD2. The CDR3 has 17 amino acids. V was clipped by 5 bases and J by 4 bases; unmatched bases: 16. Germline loops: CDR1 DFQATT, CDR2 SNEGSKA (reference sequence). The CDR3 protein is CSALDLTPSGGTGELFF. Here the CDR3 DNA reads TGCAGTGCTCTAGACCTAACCCCTAGCGGCGGCACCGGGGAGCTGTTTTTT.